These 25 T cell receptor beta chains came from one sample sequenced in a study of cytomegalovirus exposure and HLA in healthy donors. Vbeta (60) and Jbeta (13) primers were used in the PCR. Only in-frame clones appear in the TCRdb table, and some are missing; sequencing was by immunoSEQ multiplex PCR. The data contain roughly 100,000 clones, 60% to 80% of them singletons. Sequenced material: PBMCs. The receptors here all came from a man in his sixties in good health and CMV-seropositive.

V gene TRBV4-1 combines with J gene TRBJ1-2; 8 positions agree with TRBD1. The CDR3 covers 17 residues. The germline gives CDR1 MGHRA, CDR2 YSYEKL. V was clipped by 0 bases and J by 8 bases; unmatched bases: 14. The CDR3 region has the DNA TGCGCCAGCAGCCAAGACCCCGGGACAGGAGGTGGAAAAGGCTACACCTTC. Its translation: CASSQDPGTGGGKGYTF.

This clone came up a few times. This sequence joins TRBV7-3 and TRBJ2-1; D possibly corresponds to TRBD1 (5 bases). V dropped 4 bases and J dropped 2 bases, with 9 bases sitting between them. This CDR3 has 14 residues. Germline-derived CDR1 and CDR2 are SGHTA and FQGTGA. The DNA for the CDR3 is TGTGCCAGCAGCTCCCCAGGGACCTACAATGAGCAGTTCTTC. It yields the protein CASSSPGTYNEQFF. Full variable domain (rest looked up from reference TRBV7-3 and TRBJ2-1): GAGVSQTPSNKVTEKGKYVELRCDPISGHTALYWYRQSLGQGPEFLIYFQGTGAADDSGLPNDRFFAVRPEGSVSTLKIQRTERGDSAVYLCASSSPGTYNEQFFGPGTRLTVL.

V usage is TRBV7-8 and J usage is TRBJ2-3; D perhaps matches TRBD2 (5 bases). In germline, CDR1 is SGHVS, CDR2 FQNEAQ. This CDR3 region has 14 residues. V shed 10 bases and J shed 1 base, with 15 bases lying between them. The CDR3 loop is CATTSGVGTDTQYF. DNA for the CDR3: TGTGCCACTACAAGCGGTGTGGGCACAGATACGCAGTATTTT.

Here the CDR3 reads CASSRAQGPEQPQHF. For the CDR3, the DNA is TGTGCCAGCTCACGGGCACAGGGGCCCGAACAGCCCCAGCATTTT. The J gene is TRBJ1-5, the V gene TRBV18; TRBD1 matches at 7 bases. The CDR3 sequence is 15 residues long. With V trimmed by 4 bases and J by 7 bases, 10 bases remained unmatched. Germline CDR1 is KGHSH and CDR2 is LQKENI.

In the case of this clone: The same CDR3 arises from other DNA sequences in this sample as well. This sequence joins TRBV11-2 and TRBJ2-3; D not resolved. CDR3 length: 11 residues. Germline values: CDR1 SGHAT, CDR2 FQNNGV. Trimming left V 5 bases short and J 2 bases short, with 2 bases between. DNA of the CDR3: TGTGCCAGCAGCCACACAGATACGCAGTATTTT. This codes for CASSHTDTQYF.

The genes are TRBV11-3 and TRBJ2-1, with a possible D match to TRBD1 (6 bases). Trimming cost V 5 bases and J 6 bases, with 20 bases left between them. Germline assignment: CDR1 SGHNT and CDR2 YENEEA. The CDR3 consists of 16 residues. The CDR3 nucleotides read TGTGCCAGCAGCCCCGGACAGCTACGAGATGGCAATGAGCAGTTCTTC. As protein: CASSPGQLRDGNEQFF.

The V and J genes are TRBV29-1 and TRBJ2-1; 10 bases agree with TRBD2. The CDR3 length is 17 residues. Germline trimming cut 2 bases from V and 0 bases from J; bases unmatched to any gene: 7. Germline CDR1 reads SQVTM; CDR2 reads ANQGSEA. The CDR3 sequence: CSVELAGAFYSYNEQFF. The DNA of the CDR3 is TGCAGCGTTGAACTAGCGGGGGCCTTTTACTCCTACAATGAGCAGTTCTTC.

J is TRBJ2-2 and V is TRBV19, with D perhaps matching TRBD2 (5 bases). CDR3 length: 16 residues. Germline V gene lookup returns CDR1 LNHDA and CDR2 SQIVND (reference sequence). The V end lost 7 bases, the J end lost 6 bases, and 21 bases lay between the germline ends. CDR3 sequence: CASTPRLIRGSGELFF. The CDR3 DNA sequence: TGTGCCAGTACGCCGCGGTTAATTAGAGGGTCCGGGGAGCTGTTTTTT.

The V call is TRBV6-5, the J call TRBJ2-7; D gene unclear. Germline V gives CDR1 MNHEY, CDR2 SVGAGI. Trimming stripped 2 bases from V and 0 bases from J, with 8 bases between. CDR3 length equals 14 residues. CDR3 region: CASSYQVSSYEQYF. Here the CDR3 DNA reads TGTGCCAGCAGTTACCAAGTCAGCTCCTACGAGCAGTACTTC.

In its sample, this clone was seen a few times. The chain carries TRBV25-1 and TRBJ2-3; 9 nucleotides agree with TRBD2. V was clipped by 4 bases and J by 5 bases; unmatched bases: 10. Germline values: CDR1 MGHDK, CDR2 SYGVNS. The CDR3 contains 16 residues. Here the CDR3 reads CASSVASGERLDTQYF. In DNA, the CDR3 is TGTGCCAGCAGTGTGGCTAGCGGGGAAAGATTAGATACGCAGTATTTT.

This clone appeared a few times. The chain has TRBV5-1 and TRBJ1-4; D unresolved. Trimming pared 1 base from V and 8 bases from J, leaving 12 bases between. CDR3 size: 14 residues. Germline CDR1 reads SGHRS; CDR2 reads YFSETQ. CDR3 sequence reads: CASSLREGGEKLFF. In DNA form, the CDR3 reads TGCGCCAGCAGCTTGAGGGAGGGAGGGGAAAAACTGTTTTTT.

The V and J genes are TRBV5-5 and TRBJ2-3; D possibly corresponds to TRBD1 (5 bases). The CDR3 consists of 14 residues. Per germline, CDR1 SGHKS and CDR2 YYEKEE (reference sequence). Trimming left V 4 bases short and J 5 bases short, with 14 bases between. The CDR3 DNA sequence: TGTGCCAGCAGCGCGCCAGGGAATTTAGATACGCAGTATTTT. The encoded protein is CASSAPGNLDTQYF.

The V call is TRBV4-1, the J call TRBJ1-2; TRBD1 is a possible D gene (6 bases). The CDR3 consists of 15 residues. Trimming shortened V by 0 bases and J by 4 bases, and 12 bases separated the two germline ends. Germline-derived CDR1 and CDR2 are MGHRA and YSYEKL. CDR3 nucleotides: TGCGCCAGCAGCCAAGAAATACAGGGAGTCTATGGCTACACCTTC. Protein: CASSQEIQGVYGYTF.

This clone is a singleton in its sample. The V and J genes are TRBV5-6 and TRBJ2-7; 7 nucleotides align to TRBD1. CDR1 is SGHDT, CDR2 YYEEEE, per germline. The length of the CDR3 is 15 residues. The V and J ends lost 2 bases and 5 bases, in that order; junction bases with no gene match: 10. CDR3 nucleotides: TGTGCCAGCAGCTTTTTCGAGGGGGCGCGTAACGAGCAGTACTTC. Translation: CASSFFEGARNEQYF.

This chain uses TRBV19 with TRBJ2-1, with TRBD1 identical over 7 bases. This CDR3 comprises 17 residues. Unmatched junction bases numbered 13, after V lost 5 bases and J lost 3 bases. Germline V gene sequence: CDR1 LNHDA, CDR2 SQIVND (reference sequence). CDR3 bases: TGTGCCAGTAGTGTAAGGGTTACAGGGGCGAACTACAATGAGCAGTTCTTC. It translates to CASSVRVTGANYNEQFF.

The chain links TRBV5-1 to TRBJ2-3, with D possibly being TRBD2 (5 bases). CDR1 and CDR2 from the germline V gene are SGHRS and YFSETQ. CDR3 size: 15 residues. Trimming pared 3 bases from V and 1 base from J, leaving 12 bases between. The CDR3 sequence is CASSSQLVGTDTQYF. CDR3 in DNA: TGCGCCAGCAGCTCACAACTAGTCGGCACAGATACGCAGTATTTT.

The chain is built from TRBV6-6 and TRBJ2-1, with a tentative D call TRBD2 (7 bases). CDR1 MNHNY and CDR2 SVGAGI come from the germline V gene (reference sequence). V was clipped by 7 bases and J by 8 bases, with 12 bases between them. CDR3 size: 12 residues. The CDR3 coding sequence is TGTGCCAGCACTGGCGGGGGCGATGAGCAGTTCTTC. Its protein is CASTGGGDEQFF.

This clone was observed a handful of times. This chain connects TRBV4-1 to TRBJ1-3; unclear D gene. CDR1 and CDR2 (germline): MGHRA, YSYEKL. The CDR3 consists of 15 residues. Trimming shortened V by 4 bases and J by 4 bases, and 14 bases separated the two germline ends. In nucleotides, the CDR3 is TGCGCCAGCAGCCCTATTGGGCTGGCAGGAAACACCATATATTTT. Its protein product is CASSPIGLAGNTIYF.

The rearrangement uses TRBV19 and TRBJ1-5; no clear D gene. CDR1 LNHDA and CDR2 SQIVND come from the germline V gene (reference sequence). The V end was cut by 3 bases, the J end by 2 bases, with 8 bases between. The CDR3 runs to 14 residues. CDR3 residues: CASSITPGNQPQHF. As DNA, the CDR3 is TGTGCCAGTAGTATTACACCTGGCAATCAGCCCCAGCATTTT.

This sequence joins TRBV5-1 and TRBJ2-7, with D unclear. The CDR3 length is 15 residues. CDR1 is SGHRS, CDR2 YFSETQ, per germline. V was clipped by 0 bases and J by 4 bases, with 14 bases between them. CDR3 DNA: TGCGCCAGCAGCTTGGAGGCTAGAACCAATTACGAGCAGTACTTC. This encodes CASSLEARTNYEQYF. Full variable domain (outside the CDR3, taken from reference TRBV5-1 and TRBJ2-7): KAGVTQTPRYLIKTRGQQVTLSCSPISGHRSVSWYQQTPGQGLQFLFEYFSETQRNKGNFPGRFSGRQFSNSRSEMNVSTLELGDSALYLCASSLEARTNYEQYFGPGTRLTVT.

The CDR3 DNA sequence: TGTGCCACCAGCAAAGACAGGGTCCCGACCCAGTACTTC. As protein: CATSKDRVPTQYF. This chain links TRBV15 with TRBJ2-5; 7 bases line up with TRBD1. Germline CDR1 LNHNV, CDR2 YYDKDF (reference sequence). This CDR3 is 13 amino acids long. Germline trimming cut 4 bases from V and 7 bases from J; bases unmatched to any gene: 6.

V is TRBV7-2 and J is TRBJ1-1; D is unclear. Trimming pared 5 bases from V and 6 bases from J, leaving 7 bases between. CDR1 SGHTA and CDR2 FQGNSA come from the germline V gene. The CDR3 sequence is 11 residues long. CDR3 region: CASSPFPEAFF. CDR3 sequence (DNA): TGTGCCAGCAGCCCCTTCCCTGAAGCTTTCTTT.

The chain joins TRBV7-8 to TRBJ1-4; 9 positions agree with TRBD1. The germline V gene encodes CDR1 SGHVS and CDR2 FQNEAQ. With V trimmed by 6 bases and J by 6 bases, 14 bases remained unmatched. CDR3 length equals 17 residues. The CDR3 nucleotides are TGTGCCAGCAGTTTCCCTCGGGGGGGGACAGGGTATGAAAAACTGTTTTTT. Amino acids: CASSFPRGGTGYEKLFF.

The chain has TRBV18 and TRBJ1-2, with D possibly TRBD1 on 6 matching bases. Trimming pared 4 bases from V and 5 bases from J, leaving 14 bases between. Germline loops: CDR1 KGHSH, CDR2 LQKENI. This CDR3 is built from 14 residues. This CDR3 reads CASSLDTGSYGYTF. The DNA of the CDR3 is TGTGCCAGCTCACTAGATACAGGGTCGTATGGCTACACCTTC.

This clone was counted once. V gene TRBV5-1 combines with J gene TRBJ2-3; unclear D gene. CDR1 is SGHRS, CDR2 YFSETQ, per germline. The CDR3 runs 14 residues. Trimming stripped 1 base from V and 2 bases from J, with 8 bases between. CDR3: CASSLLQNTDTQYF. The CDR3 DNA reads as TGCGCCAGCAGCTTGTTGCAGAACACAGATACGCAGTATTTT. Full variable domain (rest looked up from reference TRBV5-1 and TRBJ2-3): KAGVTQTPRYLIKTRGQQVTLSCSPISGHRSVSWYQQTPGQGLQFLFEYFSETQRNKGNFPGRFSGRQFSNSRSEMNVSTLELGDSALYLCASSLLQNTDTQYFGPGTRLTVL.